Listed below are T cell receptor beta chains from one sample, sequenced in a study of cytomegalovirus exposure and HLA in healthy donors. Generated by immunoSEQ multiplex PCR, the TCRdb table keeps only in-frame clones and is missing some. The sample contains roughly 150,000 clones, roughly three quarters of which appear only once. Sequencing input: PBMCs. All receptors come from a woman aged 40 to 55 in good health and CMV-seronegative. Both conserved end residues are part of each CDR3. The D gene is left open where the match is weak. Not all rows give a size; the values are once, few, many and, for expanded clones, a class.

TRBV4-1	TRBJ2-7	.	.	TGCGCCAGCAGCCAAGGTAGGGGATCCTACGAGCAGTACTTC	CASSQGRGSYEQYF
TRBV5-8	TRBJ2-1	TRBD2	once	TGTGCCAGCAGCTTTAACCCCGGACTAGCGGGGTACAATGAGCAGTTCTTC	CASSFNPGLAGYNEQFF
TRBV14	TRBJ2-5	TRBD1	.	TGTGCCAGCAGCTCACGGGACAGCCAAGAGACCCAGTACTTC	CASSSRDSQETQYF
TRBV19	TRBJ1-2	.	.	TGTGCCAGTAGACCCGAGGGACTCTATGGCTACACCTTC	CASRPEGLYGYTF
TRBV28	TRBJ2-1	TRBD1	.	TGTGCCAGCAGTTCAGGGGGTAAAACCTACAATGAGCAGTTCTTC	CASSSGGKTYNEQFF
TRBV5-4	TRBJ1-6	.	.	TGTGCCAGCAGCGTAACAGGGTGGGGTTCACCCCTCCACTTT	CASSVTGWGSPLHF
TRBV11-1	TRBJ2-7	TRBD1	.	TGTGCCAGCAGCTCATACAGGGGGCGGCACGAGCAGTACTTC	CASSSYRGRHEQYF
TRBV6-5	TRBJ1-2	.	.	TGTGCCAGCAGGACAGAACACGCTACTAACTATGGCTACACCTTC	CASRTEHATNYGYTF
TRBV28	TRBJ1-1	.	.	TGTGCCAGCAGCCGCGGGGATGGGTGGAACACTGAAGCTTTCTTT	CASSRGDGWNTEAFF
TRBV4-2	TRBJ1-4	.	.	TGTGCCAGCAGCCCCCGAATAGGAATCAGTCGAGACAGACTCTCGGATGGAAAACTGTTTTTT	CASSPRIGISRDRLSDGKLFF
TRBV5-1	TRBJ1-6	.	once	TGCGCCAGCAGCTTGGTCGCACAGGGTTTCAGTACGGGTGGACCCTATAATTCACCCCTCCACTTT	CASSLVAQGFSTGGPYNSPLHF
TRBV7-6	TRBJ2-1	TRBD2	.	TGTGCCAGCAGCTTAGTAGCGTCTAGCGGGAGAGGTGAGCAGTTCTTC	CASSLVASSGRGEQFF
TRBV9	TRBJ2-5	.	.	TGTGCCAGCAGCAGGGCAGGGCGGGAGACCCAGTACTTC	CASSRAGRETQYF
TRBV6-5	TRBJ1-2	.	few	TGTGCCAGCACTGAAGGAGTTAGGGGCTACACCTTC	CASTEGVRGYTF
TRBV28	TRBJ2-7	TRBD1	.	TGTGCCAGCAGTTCGGCTTGGACAGGGCGCTCCTACGAGCAGTACTTC	CASSSAWTGRSYEQYF
TRBV11-3	TRBJ2-7	.	.	TGTGCCAGCAGCTTAGGCATCTCCGGCGAGCAGTACTTC	CASSLGISGEQYF
TRBV5-4	TRBJ2-3	TRBD1	.	TGTGCCAGCAGCCCGGACGGGACAGGGACAGATACGCAGTATTTT	CASSPDGTGTDTQYF
TRBV5-4	TRBJ1-1	TRBD1	few	TGTGCCAGCAGCTTAACGGGACAGGCCAACACTGAAGCTTTCTTT	CASSLTGQANTEAFF
TRBV9	TRBJ2-3	.	once	TGTGCCAGCAGCGTAAGTGGGCAGGCAGATACGCAGTATTTT	CASSVSGQADTQYF
TRBV30	TRBJ1-6	TRBD1	.	TGTGCCTGGGCAGGGGGCGCAAATTCACCCCTCCACTTT	CAWAGGANSPLHF
TRBV10-3	TRBJ2-7	.	.	TGTGCCACCTCCTCTCTAATTGCCTACGAGCAGTACTTC	CATSSLIAYEQYF
TRBV5-1	TRBJ2-2	TRBD1	.	TGCGCCAGCAGCCGCAATCCGGGACAGGGGACCACCGGGGAGCTGTTTTTT	CASSRNPGQGTTGELFF
TRBV19	TRBJ2-6	.	.	TGTGCCAGTAGTTCAACGATACAGGGTTTCTCTGGGGCCAACGTCCTGACTTTC	CASSSTIQGFSGANVLTF
TRBV19	TRBJ2-2	TRBD1	.	TGTGCCAGCAAGTGGCAGGGGGCCGGCGGGGAGCTGTTTTTT	CASKWQGAGGELFF
TRBV27	TRBJ2-3	TRBD2	once	TGTGCCAGCACCCTCGGGAGGGGCACAGATACGCAGTATTTT	CASTLGRGTDTQYF
TRBV5-4	TRBJ2-1	.	few	TGTGCCAGCAGCTTGGCTACGGGGGACTACAATGAGCAGTTCTTC	CASSLATGDYNEQFF
TRBV7-9	TRBJ2-1	TRBD2	.	TGTGCCAGCAGCTATTGGCCCGGGACTAGCGGCGAGCAGTTCTTC	CASSYWPGTSGEQFF
TRBV13	TRBJ2-7	.	.	TGTGCCAGCAGCTCCCCGGACAAGCCCTACGAGCAGTACTTC	CASSSPDKPYEQYF
TRBV6-6	TRBJ1-2	.	.	TGTGCCAGCAGTTATGCGGGGGAAGTGCGGGGCTACACCTTC	CASSYAGEVRGYTF
TRBV18	TRBJ1-4	TRBD1	.	TGTGCCAGCTCACAGAACAGGGGGAATGAAAAACTGTTTTTT	CASSQNRGNEKLFF
TRBV2	TRBJ1-2	.	.	TGTGCCAGCAGGCCCCCGGGAAACTATGGCTACACCTTC	CASRPPGNYGYTF
TRBV9	TRBJ1-6	.	.	TGTGCCAGCAGCGTAGGAGGAATTAACTATAATTCACCCCTCCACTTT	CASSVGGINYNSPLHF
TRBV18	TRBJ2-1	TRBD1	.	TGTGCCAGCTCACCAGGGCGATTACCAGGGGGTGAGCAGTTCTTC	CASSPGRLPGGEQFF
TRBV27	TRBJ1-2	.	.	TGTGCCAGCAGTTTTGGACAGCTCTATGGCTACACCTTC	CASSFGQLYGYTF
TRBV18	TRBJ2-1	TRBD2	.	TGTGCCAGCTCATTTAGCGGGGGAGGCAATGAGCAGTTCTTC	CASSFSGGGNEQFF
TRBV30	TRBJ1-5	.	.	TGTGCCTGGAGTTCCGGGGTTAGTAGGCGTCATTTT	CAWSSGVSRRHF
TRBV4-1	TRBJ1-1	.	.	TGCGCCAGCAGCCAAGATAGTACAGGCCATCTTGAAGCTTTCTTT	CASSQDSTGHLEAFF
TRBV18	TRBJ2-3	.	.	TGTGCCAGCTCACCAAATCAGGGTCGAACAGATACGCAGTATTTT	CASSPNQGRTDTQYF
TRBV9	TRBJ1-1	.	few	TGTGCCAGCAGCGAGCCCACTGAAGCTTTCTTT	CASSEPTEAFF
TRBV2	TRBJ2-7	TRBD2	.	TGTGCCAGCAGGGGACTAGCGGTGACTCCTTTGCAGTACTTC	CASRGLAVTPLQYF
TRBV20-1	TRBJ2-1	.	.	TGCAGTGCTTCCGGACATTTTTCGCAGTTCTTC	CSASGHFSQFF
TRBV5-1	TRBJ1-6	.	.	TGCGCCAGCGCTGGGGCCGATAATTCACCCCTCCACTTT	CASAGADNSPLHF
TRBV7-6	TRBJ2-1	.	.	TGTGCCAGCAGCTTTGGGTCCAGGGTGTCCTACAATGAGCAGTTCTTC	CASSFGSRVSYNEQFF
TRBV5-6	TRBJ1-5	.	.	TGTGCCAGCAGCTTGCTATATAGCAATCAGCCCCAGCATTTT	CASSLLYSNQPQHF
TRBV4-1	TRBJ1-5	TRBD1	.	TGCGCCAGCAGCCAAACCGCGGACAGGGGGAATCAGCCCCAGCATTTT	CASSQTADRGNQPQHF
TRBV19	TRBJ1-1	.	once	TGTGCCAGTAGTATGGACAGTCTCATGAACACTGAAGCTTTCTTT	CASSMDSLMNTEAFF
TRBV7-9	TRBJ1-2	.	.	TGTTCCAGCAGCTTAGTTTCCAGAAACTATGGCTACACCTTC	CSSSLVSRNYGYTF
TRBV19	TRBJ1-4	.	.	TGTGCCAGTAGCCTAGGCCCCAGGGGCGATGAAAAACTGTTTTTT	CASSLGPRGDEKLFF
TRBV19	TRBJ1-1	.	.	TGTGCCAGTACCCCCCTGGGGGGGAGGACTGAAGCTTTCTTT	CASTPLGGRTEAFF
TRBV12-1	TRBJ2-7	.	.	TGTGCCAGCAGCCCGGACTGGCGGGTGAGGACAGGCCCCTCATACGAGCAGTACTTC	CASSPDWRVRTGPSYEQYF
TRBV4-2	TRBJ1-5	TRBD1	.	TGTGCCAGCAGCCAAGAGGGCGACAGGGGGGCTTCTTATAGCAATCAGCCCCAGCATTTT	CASSQEGDRGASYSNQPQHF
TRBV28	TRBJ1-3	TRBD1	.	TGTGCCAGCACTCCGGGACAGTCGACCAACACCATATATTTT	CASTPGQSTNTIYF
TRBV2	TRBJ1-5	TRBD1	.	TGTGCCAGCAACAGGGGGCTTGATCAGCCCCAGCATTTT	CASNRGLDQPQHF
TRBV7-8	TRBJ2-1	TRBD1	.	TGTGCCAGCAGCCGACAGGGTGATACGCAGTTCTTC	CASSRQGDTQFF
TRBV4-2	TRBJ2-5	TRBD2	.	TGTGCCAGCAGCTACCTAGCGGGAGTCGGAGAGACCCAGTACTTC	CASSYLAGVGETQYF
TRBV4-2	TRBJ2-1	TRBD2	.	TGTGCCAGCAGCCAAGGTGTAGCGGGAGAAAACAATGAGCAGTTCTTC	CASSQGVAGENNEQFF